This T cell receptor beta chain was recovered during a study of OX40 agonist ivuxolimab in advanced cancers. TCRdb keeps only in-frame clones here, not all; method: immunoSEQ multiplex PCR. The sample lists 50,000 or so clones; roughly 89% were seen once. CDR1 and CDR2 (germline): SGHVS, FQNEAQ. Trimming pared 1 base from V and 5 bases from J, leaving 11 bases between. The CDR3 covers 14 residues. The J gene is TRBJ1-2, the V gene TRBV7-8, with D perhaps TRBD1 (5 bases). This receptor was obtained from an adult with an advanced solid tumor such as melanoma, head and neck, liver or kidney cancer. Sequences were derived from CD4+ or CD8+ T cells sorted from blood, sampled in a trial of the OX40 agonist ivuxolimab. In DNA, the CDR3 is TGTGCCAGCAGCTTAGGGTCCAGGGAATATGGCTACACCTTC. It specifies CASSLGSREYGYTF.